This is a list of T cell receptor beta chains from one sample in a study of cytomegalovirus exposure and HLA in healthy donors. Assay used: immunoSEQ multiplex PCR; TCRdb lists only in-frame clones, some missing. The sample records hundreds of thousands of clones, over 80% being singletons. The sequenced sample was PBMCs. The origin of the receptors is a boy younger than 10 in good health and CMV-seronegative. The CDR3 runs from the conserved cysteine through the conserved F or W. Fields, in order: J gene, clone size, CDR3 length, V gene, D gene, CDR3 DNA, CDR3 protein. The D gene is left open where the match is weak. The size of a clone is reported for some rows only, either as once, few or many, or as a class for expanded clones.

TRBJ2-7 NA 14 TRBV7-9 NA TGTGCCAGCAGCTTATCCACAGGGAGGGGCGAGCAGTACTTC CASSLSTGRGEQYF
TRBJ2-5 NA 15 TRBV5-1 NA TGCGCCAGCAGTCCTTCTGGAGAACCCCAAGAGACCCAGTACTTC CASSPSGEPQETQYF
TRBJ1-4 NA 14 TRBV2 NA TGTGCCAGCGCATTGCGGGGAGGATCTGAAAAACTGTTTTTT CASALRGGSEKLFF
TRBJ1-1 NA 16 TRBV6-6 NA TGTGCCAGCAGTTACCCCAGCCGGAGGAGTGAAACTGAAGCTTTCTTT CASSYPSRRSETEAFF
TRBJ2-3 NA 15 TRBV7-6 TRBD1 TGTGCCAGCAGCTTGGGACAGGGGGCGCGTGGTTATCAGTATTTT CASSLGQGARGYQYF
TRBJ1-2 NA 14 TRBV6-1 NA TGTGCCAGCAACGATGGGCGGGGGCTCTATGGCTACACCTTC CASNDGRGLYGYTF
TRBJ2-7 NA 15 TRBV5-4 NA TGTGCCAGCAGCTTGTGGAGCCAGGGCCCTTACGAGCAGTACTTC CASSLWSQGPYEQYF
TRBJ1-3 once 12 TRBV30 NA TGTGCCTTGTCTCCCTCTGGAAACACCATATATTTT CALSPSGNTIYF
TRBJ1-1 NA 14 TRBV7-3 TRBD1 TGTGCCAGCAGCAAGACAGGGGCGAACACTGAAGCTTTCTTT CASSKTGANTEAFF
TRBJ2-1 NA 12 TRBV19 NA TGTGCCAGTAGTATACTGGGAGGTGAGCAGTTCTTC CASSILGGEQFF
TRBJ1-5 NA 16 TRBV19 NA TGTGCCAGTAGTATAGCCTCCAGGGGAGGCAATCAGCCCCAGCATTTT CASSIASRGGNQPQHF
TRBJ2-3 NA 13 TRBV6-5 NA TGTGCCAGCAGTCCCCTCGCGGGGTCCCCGCAGTATTTT CASSPLAGSPQYF
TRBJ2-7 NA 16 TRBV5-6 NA TGTGCCAGCAGCTTGGGAATGGCTCCCGAGGACTACGAGCAGTACTTC CASSLGMAPEDYEQYF
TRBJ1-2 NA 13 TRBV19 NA TGTGCCAGTAGTATCAGCCAGGTCGTTGGCTACACCTTC CASSISQVVGYTF
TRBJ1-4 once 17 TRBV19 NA TGTGCCAGTAGCATTTTACGGACGGGAACAACTAATGAAAAACTGTTTTTT CASSILRTGTTNEKLFF
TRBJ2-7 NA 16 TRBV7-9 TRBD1 TGTGCCAGCAGCTCCACCTACGGCAGGGGGCTCTACGAGCAGTACTTC CASSSTYGRGLYEQYF
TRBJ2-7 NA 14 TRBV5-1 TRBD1 TGCGCCAGCAGCTTGGCACAGGGGGGATACGAGCAGTACTTC CASSLAQGGYEQYF
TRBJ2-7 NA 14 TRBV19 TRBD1 TGTGCCAGTAGTCCGTCAGGGGGCACCTACGAGCAGTACTTC CASSPSGGTYEQYF
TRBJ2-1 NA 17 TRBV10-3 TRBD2 TGTGCCATCAGTCTGACTAGCGGGCAGAGCTCCTACAATGAGCAGTTCTTC CAISLTSGQSSYNEQFF
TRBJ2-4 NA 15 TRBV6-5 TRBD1 TGTGCCAGCAGTTGGGGACAGGGCGGCAAAAACATTCAGTACTTC CASSWGQGGKNIQYF
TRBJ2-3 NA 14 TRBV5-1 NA TGCGCCAGCAGCCTCTCTGGGGCAGAAAATACGCAGTATTTT CASSLSGAENTQYF
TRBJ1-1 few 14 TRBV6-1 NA TGTGCCAGCAGTGAATGGACAGCGAACACTGAAGCTTTCTTT CASSEWTANTEAFF
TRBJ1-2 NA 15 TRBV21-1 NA TGTGCCAGCAGACCAGGGGGCGAAGCGGCCTATGGCTACACCTTC CASRPGGEAAYGYTF
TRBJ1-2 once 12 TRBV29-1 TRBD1 TGCAGCGTCCTAGGGACAGCGAATCGCTACACCTTC CSVLGTANRYTF
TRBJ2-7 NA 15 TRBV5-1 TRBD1 TGCGCCAGCAGCTTAGGGACAGATGTTCTCTACGAGCAGTACTTC CASSLGTDVLYEQYF
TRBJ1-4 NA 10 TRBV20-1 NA TGCAGTGCCCGGAATGAAAAACTGTTTTTT CSARNEKLFF
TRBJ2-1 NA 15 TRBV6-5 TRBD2 TGTGCCAGCAGTCACTCTAGCGGGGGGGGCAATGAGCAGTTCTTC CASSHSSGGGNEQFF
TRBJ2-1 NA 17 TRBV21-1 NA TGTGCCAGCAGCAAAGAGAGAGCGGGAGGGCACAGGAATGAGCAGTTCTTC CASSKERAGGHRNEQFF
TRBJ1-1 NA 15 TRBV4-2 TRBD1 TGTGCCAGCAGCCAACGACAGGGGGGGGACACTGAAGCTTTCTTT CASSQRQGGDTEAFF
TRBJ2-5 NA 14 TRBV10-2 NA TGCGCCAGCAGTGAGCGGGTTTTGGGAGAGACCCAGTACTTC CASSERVLGETQYF
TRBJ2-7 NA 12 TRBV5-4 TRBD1 TGTGCCAGCAGCTGGGACAGCCTCGAGCAGTACTTC CASSWDSLEQYF
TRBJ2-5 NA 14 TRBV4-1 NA TGCGCCAGCAGCCAGCCGGGGTCAAAGGAGACCCAGTACTTC CASSQPGSKETQYF
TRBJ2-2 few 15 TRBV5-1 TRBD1 TGCGCCAGCAGCTTCCGGGACAGGGCCTCCGGGGAGCTGTTTTTT CASSFRDRASGELFF
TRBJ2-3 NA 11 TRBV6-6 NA TGTGCCAGTACAGGGCCAGATACGCAGTATTTT CASTGPDTQYF
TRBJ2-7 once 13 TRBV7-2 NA TGTGCCAGCAGCCAAGGACAGACCTACGAGCAGTACTTC CASSQGQTYEQYF
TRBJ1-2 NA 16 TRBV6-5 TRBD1 TGTGCCAGCAGTTACTCCGCGCCGGCAGGGGGTCGTGGCTACACCTTC CASSYSAPAGGRGYTF
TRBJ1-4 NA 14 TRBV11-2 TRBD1 TGTGCCAGCAGCCCAGAACAGGGGAACGAAAAACTGTTTTTT CASSPEQGNEKLFF
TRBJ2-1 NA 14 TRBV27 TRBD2 TGTGCCACCAGTAGCCCTAGCGGGTACAATGAGCAGTTCTTC CATSSPSGYNEQFF
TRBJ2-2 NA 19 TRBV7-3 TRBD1 TGTGCCAGCAGCTGGAGACAGGGGGCTTCCCTATTGAACACCGGGGAGCTGTTTTTT CASSWRQGASLLNTGELFF
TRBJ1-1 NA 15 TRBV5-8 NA TGTGCCAGCAGCCGATCCGAACTAGTGAACACTGAAGCTTTCTTT CASSRSELVNTEAFF
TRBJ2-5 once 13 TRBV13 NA TGTGCCAGCAGCTTTCTACTGGGAGGAGAGCAGTACTTC CASSFLLGGEQYF
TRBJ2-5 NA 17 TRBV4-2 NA TGTGCCAGCAGCCAAGATAGAGGCATCCCGTACCAAGAGACCCAGTACTTC CASSQDRGIPYQETQYF
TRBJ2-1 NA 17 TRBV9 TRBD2 TGTGCCAGCAGCGCGGAGGGAGGGGCCAGCTCCTACAATGAGCAGTTCTTC CASSAEGGASSYNEQFF
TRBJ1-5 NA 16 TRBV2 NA TGTGCCAGCAGGGAAACCGGGACACTTAGCAATCAGCCCCAGCATTTT CASRETGTLSNQPQHF
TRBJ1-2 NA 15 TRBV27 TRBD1 TGTGCCAGCAGTTTGTACAGGGGTGAAGGGGATGGCTACACCTTC CASSLYRGEGDGYTF
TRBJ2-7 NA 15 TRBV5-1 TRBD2 TGCGCCAGCAGCCATTCTAGCGGGAGAGCCTACGAGCAGTACTTC CASSHSSGRAYEQYF
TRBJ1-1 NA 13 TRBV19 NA TGTGCCAGTAGCCCAGGTTTGGTTTATGAAACTTTCTTT CASSPGLVYETFF
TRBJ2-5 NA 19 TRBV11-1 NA TGTGCCAGCAGGTCCTCCCCCCCCAAAATCGACAGCCGAACAGAGACCCAGTACTTC CASRSSPPKIDSRTETQYF
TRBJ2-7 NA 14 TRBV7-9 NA TGTGCCAGCAGCTCGACTAGGGCCAGCTACGAGCAGTACTTC CASSSTRASYEQYF
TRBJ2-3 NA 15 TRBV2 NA TGTGCCAGCATCAAGGGGCACTCTAGCACAGATACGCAGTATTTT CASIKGHSSTDTQYF
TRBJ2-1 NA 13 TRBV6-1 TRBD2 TGTGCCAGCAGGACTAGCGGAAACAATGAGCAGTTCTTC CASRTSGNNEQFF
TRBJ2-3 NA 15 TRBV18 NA TGTGCCAGCTCACCACCGCAGCGAGGCACAGATACGCAGTATTTT CASSPPQRGTDTQYF
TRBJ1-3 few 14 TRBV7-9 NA TGTGCCAGCAGCCCGGGACTGGGAGGAAACACCATATATTTT CASSPGLGGNTIYF